The table lists the clone carrying this T cell receptor beta chain with many counts. What it binds is unknown. This sample is part of a study of T cells in Graves' hyperthyroidism and ophthalmopathy. CDR3 size: 15 residues. With V trimmed by 7 bases and J by 0 bases, 8 bases remained unmatched. CDR1 and CDR2 from the germline V gene are SGHRS and YFSETQ. Study results and limitations: Stable hyperthyroidism was separated from ophthalmopathy by a model based on 13 V-J features.

TCR beta CDR3 region amplification was performed from RNA transcripts. An initial round of RT-PCR targeting the TCR CDR3 relied on the HTBI primer set. TCRdb re-called the multiplex PCR reads through MiXCR, storing one row per CDR3 protein. The repertoire holds about 350,000 distinct CDR3 sequences, with less than 20% as singletons. Specimen: blood. The chain couples TRBV5-1 to TRBJ2-3; 7 bases map to TRBD1. This TCR derives from a middle-aged woman with Graves' ophthalmopathy. The DNA of the CDR3 is TGCGCCAGCGACGGCGCGACAGGGAGCACAGATACGCAGTATTTT. Its protein product is CASDGATGSTDTQYF.